The text below deals with one T cell receptor (beta chain). What antigen it recognizes has not been identified. No much larger clone is present one base from it, and per-base qualities are unavailable. Library generation was performed with the immunoSEQ multiplex PCR assay. For the multiplex PCR, a mixture combining 60 forward primers for TCR Vbeta segments and 13 reverse primers for TCR Jbeta segments was used. Amplification of the CDR3 region of rearranged TCR beta genes was performed with a multiplex PCR assay on genomic DNA. The amplified TCR beta libraries were sequenced on the Illumina HiSeq System as 87-base-pair reads. The original pipeline was this. Across the roughly 700 repertoires, a later analysis counted some 80 million unique TCR beta chains, roughly 11 million of which were shared by at least two donors. Raw reads were error-corrected and collapsed into unique sequences by a nearest-neighbor algorithm in which closely related sequences were merged to remove PCR and sequencing errors. V, D and J gene segments were assigned by aligning CDR3 sequences to IMGT reference sequences. For a sequence to be retained, a match of at least six nucleotides to both a V gene segment and a J gene segment was required. Rearrangements were classified as productive when the CDR3 lacked stop codons and remained in frame with V and J, and all other rearrangements were classified as non-productive. CDR3 was defined according to IMGT convention as the region running from the second conserved V-encoded cysteine to the conserved J-encoded phenylalanine. Sequences without an unambiguous match to a single V gene segment were excluded from the earlier analysis of 500 to 700 of the donors. An earlier analysis of some 610 of the donors called V segments functional above 56.7% productive rearrangements and segregating when the between-donor standard deviation exceeded 5%. A statistical classification framework was built for diagnosing cytomegalovirus status from the catalog of TCR beta chain sequences. V and J gene assignment, in a later analysis, came from comparing TCR nucleotide sequences with IMGT/GENE-DB human TR gene sequences. Using the TCRdist pipeline, a later analysis assigned CDR3 sequences along with most-parsimonious VDJ recombination scenarios. In a later analysis, each TCR beta chain was defined by its CDR3 amino acid sequence together with its V-gene family, and reads lacking a unique V-gene family were excluded. To address suspected cross-contamination and a sequencing artifact, a later analysis removed roughly 580 highly shared, low-generation-probability nucleotide sequences. A later analysis calculated a clonal expansion index for each public chain from normalized within-repertoire ranks of inferred template counts. In a later analysis, generation probabilities were computed using a VDJ recombination model fitted to out-of-frame rearrangements, and the results were checked against IGoR. Hypergeometric tests were used in a later analysis to score TCR-TCR, TCR-HLA and TCR-CMV co-occurrence, with a repertoire-size bias correction applied to the TCR pairs. False discovery rates were estimated in a later analysis by permuting HLA or CMV assignments 20 times. In a later analysis, co-occurring TCRs were grouped using DBSCAN, and TCRdist sequence similarity was added for clustering within HLA-allele-positive subsets. Repertoires with fewer than 30,000 or more than 120,000 public chains were left out of co-occurrence clustering, as were about 5 repertoires with anomalous nucleotide sharing. The immuneACCESS repertoire file appears here via TCRdb, limited to in-frame rearrangements. These files lack a portion of the clones; in checked studies, under half of the deficit traces to unresolved V genes, and the cause of the others is not known. Clone size and the V and J calls come from that table; the DNA yielded D and trimming. This sample is represented by some 200,000 clones; about four fifths of them were singletons. In total, the top ten clones hold 0.098% of the sample.

In total, just over 650 healthy bone marrow donors made up the cohort. All cohort members were sampled while nominally healthy, although unrecorded immune exposures were likely present. The donor tested CMV seronegative and was one of the 352 seronegative cohort members. A peripheral blood sample was provided by each donor, and peripheral blood mononuclear cells were used for TCR beta sequencing. The Qiagen DNeasy Blood Extraction Kit was used to extract genomic DNA from the blood cell samples. This entry is derived from a study of cytomegalovirus exposure and HLA in healthy donors (dated by TCRdb to the late 2010s). Looking at the study overall: An earlier analysis of fewer than 750 of the donors reported 250 to 300 Gb of sequence data and 95 million to 130 million unique TCR beta sequences obtained from about 170 million T cells. An early release that covered about 600 HLA-typed donors contained approximately 290 gigabases of sequencing data and tens of millions of unique TCR sequences. Of the 300 to 450 genotyped donors, 81% were placed in the genetic ancestry cluster associated with self-reported Caucasian donors. The study aimed to test whether signatures of past pathogen exposure could be identified by cataloging public T cell receptors. The study profiled the T cell repertoires of hundreds of subjects by immunosequencing and related them to cytomegalovirus serostatus. Besides the first cohort of 666 subjects, a separate validation cohort made up of over a hundred different subjects was used. To predict cytomegalovirus infection status, the study combined high-throughput TCR immunosequencing, statistical association of individual TCRs with disease status, and machine learning. A later analysis re-analyzed previously published TCR beta repertoires from 666 donors and added high-resolution HLA genotyping to study TCR occurrence patterns. Rather than drawing on any new phenotypic data, the later analysis identified candidate immune exposures from TCR beta sequences and the way those sequences occurred across donors. An earlier analysis of 587 of the donors used high-throughput TCR beta sequencing to judge whether each TCR beta V gene segment behaved as functional or pseudogenic. Alongside the repertoire data, information on donor age, sex, ethnicity and CMV serostatus was compiled. In a later genetic analysis, genome-wide SNP genotypes for 398 of the 666 donors were used, and that subset was treated as a discovery cohort. All discovery cohort repertoires had been generated on a single sequencing platform. Class I and class II HLA loci were covered by the typing at four-digit resolution. The number of typed donors differed by locus: about 620-640 for A, B, C, DRB1 and DQB1; 522 for DQA1; around 580 for DPA1; and 400 to 480 for DPB1. Roughly 5 DR-DQ haplotypes were handled as single units for association and clustering because linkage in the cohort was strong. On average, over 200,000 unique TCR beta nucleotide sequences were sequenced per donor among about 400 genotyped donors of the cohort, with 15% to 20% of those sequences being non-productive. On the study overall, not on this receptor specifically: Because HLA typing was unavailable for some donors at each locus, only the typed subset was used in association tests. Around 16 rarely observed V segments, including chromosome 9 orphons, were excluded from the earlier analysis of approximately 500 of the donors because counts were too low. Compared with equally common non-associated chains, HLA-associated TCR beta chains in a later analysis were more clonally expanded and had lower generation probabilities. CMV serostatus was the only immune exposure information available for the cohort. A few of the identified cytomegalovirus-associated TCR beta chains were confirmed in vitro to be specific for cytomegalovirus antigens. Broadly in line with IMGT annotations, most TCR beta V segments showed up in productive rearrangements about 87% or about 30% of the time in an earlier analysis of approximately 600 of the donors. Specific HLA alleles were associated with 18,000 or so TCR beta sequences at a false discovery rate of 0.05 in a later analysis. In a later genetic analysis, a missense DCLRE1C variant was associated with V-gene and J-gene trimming of TCR beta chains, and the association was replicated in an independent cohort. The classifier was reported to diagnose cytomegalovirus status with high specificity and sensitivity in both the original and validation cohorts. Most CMV-associated TCR beta chains appeared to be HLA-restricted in a later analysis, and the HLA associations seemed to be driven largely by CMV exposure. The authors suggested that the approach could potentially be extended to other disease states and immunological phenotypes. According to a later genetic analysis, donors in an Asian-associated ancestry cluster had fewer N-insertions in productive TCRs than the approximately 670-donor mean. When HLA alleles, especially DR and DQ, strongly co-occurred, TCR associations were difficult to assign to individual alleles. Roughly uniform sequencing depth across donors was assumed in presence/absence analyses, although this assumption may not hold. The study listed 164 TCR beta chains as associated with cytomegalovirus. A later analysis found that TCR association rates varied across HLA loci, with DRB1 alleles showing the most associated TCRs and HLA-C alleles the fewest. A later analysis reported that several top co-occurrence clusters appeared linked to parvovirus B19, influenza, CMV and Epstein-Barr virus. Only TCR beta chains were sequenced in this cohort, and the absence of alpha or paired-chain data limited detectable features. A further reported finding was that TCR beta sequences accurately predicted the HLA-A and HLA-B alleles for most subjects in the first cohort. Most TCR sequences were observed very rarely across donors, whereas some public TCRs were present in many individuals. Some IMGT-functional V segments, including TRBV6-2 and TRBV6-3, could not be distinguished by the 87-base-pair reads and were therefore excluded. Linkage disequilibrium might explain the correlated functional status among segregating V segments, but an unknown experimental factor could not be ruled out. The sequencing pipeline was judged likely to have produced a cluster of highly shared sequence variants as a technical artifact.

The CDR3 contains 14 residues, cysteine and phenylalanine counted. The retained sequence is limited to the CDR3, 42 bases, with the frame set at the first base. A distance of 14 bases separates the germline ends of V and J, which lose 1 base and 8 bases respectively. For CDR1 and CDR2, the germline V gene lists MGHRA and YSYEKL. The V gene is TRBV4-1 and the J gene is TRBJ1-2, with TRBD1 tentatively as D gene (6 bases match). Sequenced: PBMCs. This receptor was taken from a boy aged 2 to 10 in good health and CMV-seronegative. The CDR3 reads as follows: CASSQARGSGGYTF. The DNA reads as follows: TGCGCCAGCAGCCAAGCCAGGGGATCGGGGGGCTACACCTTC.